This TCR beta chain was obtained from a study of CD8 T cells in ankylosing spondylitis (dated by TCRdb to the late 2010s). General notes on the study: The study profiled T cell receptor beta repertoires in healthy donors and ankylosing spondylitis patients to find disease-linked TCR variants. The whole study cohort included over 85 healthy donors and about two dozen ankylosing spondylitis patients. Peripheral blood was sampled, and synovial fluid was also collected from ankylosing spondylitis patients. What the study reported, not specific to this receptor: Some of the motif variants had been reported before in the synovial fluid and blood of reactive arthritis patients, a finding that suggests common disease-initiation mechanisms. A TCR beta motif made up of several highly homologous amino acid variants appeared to be characteristic of blood from ankylosing spondylitis patients. The disease-linked clones were reported to be significantly enriched in matched synovial fluid samples from ankylosing spondylitis patients. In peripheral blood, the disease-linked clones were found at relatively low frequencies and had a CD8+ phenotype.

The junction carries 20 bases between V and J, which are trimmed by 4 bases and 5 bases respectively. Its CDR3 holds 17 amino acids, cysteine through phenylalanine. The read is trimmed to its CDR3 DNA, 51 bases read in frame from base 1. Based on the germline V gene, the CDR1 and CDR2 sequences are MGHRA and YSYEKL. TCRdb lists the instrument as Illumina HiSeq 2500. Quantitative 5'-RACE with molecular barcodes was used to prepare TCR beta libraries. On the authors' methods: A new computational method based on a probabilistic model of VDJ rearrangement was used to identify disease-linked TCR variants. In-frame beta chains were kept once TCRdb had trimmed the public reads at Q25 with fastp and called clones with MiXCR. Each entry merges the rows of one CDR3 protein and shows their most common DNA and genes. The V and J calls and clone size are TCRdb's, not the authors'. The sample table records roughly 450,000 distinct CDR3 sequences; 25% to 30% of these occur just once. The top ten constitute about 0.92% of the sample.

A few counts support this clonotype. Its antigen remains undetermined. No base qualities exist here, and no much larger clone lies one base off it. The sequenced sample was blood, either unsorted or a sorted T cell fraction (not recorded which). The chain is made from TRBV4-1 and TRBJ1-4, with no confidently assigned D gene. The receptor was derived from a male donor with ankylosing spondylitis. The CDR3 reads as follows: CASSRQLGPTGNEKLFF. The DNA sequence is given as TGCGCCAGCAGCCGCCAATTAGGACCTACGGGGAATGAAAAACTGTTTTTT.